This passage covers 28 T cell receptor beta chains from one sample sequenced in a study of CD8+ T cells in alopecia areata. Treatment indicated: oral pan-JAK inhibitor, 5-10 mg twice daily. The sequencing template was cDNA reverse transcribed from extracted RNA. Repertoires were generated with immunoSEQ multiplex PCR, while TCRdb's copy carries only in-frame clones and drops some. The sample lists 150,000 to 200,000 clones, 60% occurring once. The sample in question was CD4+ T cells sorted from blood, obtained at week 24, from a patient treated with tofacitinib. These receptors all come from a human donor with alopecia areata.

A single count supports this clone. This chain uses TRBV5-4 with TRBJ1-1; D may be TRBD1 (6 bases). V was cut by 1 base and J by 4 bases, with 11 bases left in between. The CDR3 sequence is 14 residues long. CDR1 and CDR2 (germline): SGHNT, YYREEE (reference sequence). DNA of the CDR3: TGTGCCAGCAGCTTGTTTAGGACAGCCACTGAAGCTTTCTTT. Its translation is CASSLFRTATEAFF.

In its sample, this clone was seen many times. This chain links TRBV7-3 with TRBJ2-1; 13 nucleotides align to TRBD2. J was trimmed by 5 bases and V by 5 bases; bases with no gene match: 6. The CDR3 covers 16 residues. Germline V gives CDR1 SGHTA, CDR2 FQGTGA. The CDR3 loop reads CASSPHGLAGDNEQFF. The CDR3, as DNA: TGTGCCAGCAGCCCCCATGGACTAGCGGGGGACAATGAGCAGTTCTTC.

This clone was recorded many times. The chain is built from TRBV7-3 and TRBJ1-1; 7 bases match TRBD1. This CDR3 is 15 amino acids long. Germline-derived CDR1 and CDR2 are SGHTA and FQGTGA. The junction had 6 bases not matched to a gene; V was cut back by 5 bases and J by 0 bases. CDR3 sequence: CASSPSGQLNTEAFF. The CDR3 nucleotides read TGTGCCAGCAGCCCATCGGGACAGCTGAACACTGAAGCTTTCTTT.

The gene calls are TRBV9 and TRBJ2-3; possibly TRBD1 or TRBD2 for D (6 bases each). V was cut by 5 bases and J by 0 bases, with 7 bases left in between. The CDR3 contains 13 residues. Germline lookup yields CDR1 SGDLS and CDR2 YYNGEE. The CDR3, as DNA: TGTGCCAGCAGAGGGGGGAGCACAGATACGCAGTATTTT. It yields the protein CASRGGSTDTQYF.

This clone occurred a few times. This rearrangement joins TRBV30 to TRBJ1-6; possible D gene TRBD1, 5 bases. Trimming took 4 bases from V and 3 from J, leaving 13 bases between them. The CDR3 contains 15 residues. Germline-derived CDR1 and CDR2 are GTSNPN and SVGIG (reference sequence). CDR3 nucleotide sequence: TGTGCCTGGACGGGGGGTAAAGGCTATAATTCACCCCTCCACTTT. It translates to CAWTGGKGYNSPLHF. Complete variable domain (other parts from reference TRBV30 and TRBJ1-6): SQTIHQWPATLVQPVGSPLSLECTVEGTSNPNLYWYRQAAGRGLQLLFYSVGIGQISSEVPQNLSASRPQDRQFILSSKKLLLSDSGFYLCAWTGGKGYNSPLHFGNGTRLTVT.

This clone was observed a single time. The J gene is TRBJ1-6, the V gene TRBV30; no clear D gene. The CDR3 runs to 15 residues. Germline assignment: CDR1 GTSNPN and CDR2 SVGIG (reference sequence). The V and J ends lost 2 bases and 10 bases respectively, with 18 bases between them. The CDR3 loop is CAWSPRVGKGSPLHF. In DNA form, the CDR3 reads TGTGCCTGGAGTCCGCGTGTGGGTAAAGGCTCACCCCTCCACTTT.

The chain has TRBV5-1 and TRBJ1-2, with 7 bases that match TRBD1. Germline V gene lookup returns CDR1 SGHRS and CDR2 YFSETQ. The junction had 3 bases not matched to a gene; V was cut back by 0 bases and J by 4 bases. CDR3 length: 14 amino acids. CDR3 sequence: CASSLGQGIYGYTF. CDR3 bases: TGCGCCAGCAGCTTGGGACAGGGCATCTATGGCTACACCTTC.

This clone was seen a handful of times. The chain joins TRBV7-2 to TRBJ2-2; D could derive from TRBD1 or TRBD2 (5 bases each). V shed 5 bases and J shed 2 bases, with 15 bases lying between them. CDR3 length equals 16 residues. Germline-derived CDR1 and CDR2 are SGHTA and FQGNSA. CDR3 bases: TGTGCCAGCAGCCCCTTGGGGCGGGCCAACACCGGGGAGCTGTTTTTT. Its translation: CASSPLGRANTGELFF.

CDR3 coding DNA: TGCAGCGTTGATTCAGGGGGAACTGAAGCTTTCTTT. Amino acids: CSVDSGGTEAFF. J is TRBJ1-1 and V is TRBV29-1; 7 nucleotides align to TRBD1. Germline loops: CDR1 SQVTM, CDR2 ANQGSEA. The length of the CDR3 is 12 residues. Trimming removed 3 bases from V and 5 bases from J; junction bases left unmatched: 3. Variable domain in full (rest from reference TRBV29-1 and TRBJ1-1): SAVISQKPSRDICQRGTSLTIQCQVDSQVTMMFWYRQQPGQSLTLIATANQGSEATYESGFVIDKFPISRPNLTFSTLTVSNMSPEDSSIYLCSVDSGGTEAFFGQGTRLTVV.

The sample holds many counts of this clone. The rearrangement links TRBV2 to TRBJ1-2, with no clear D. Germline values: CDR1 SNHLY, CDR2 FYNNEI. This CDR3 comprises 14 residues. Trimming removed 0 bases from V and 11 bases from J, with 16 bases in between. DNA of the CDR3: TGTGCCAGCAGTGAAGCGCCTGGGTCTACTCGATACACCTTC. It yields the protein CASSEAPGSTRYTF.

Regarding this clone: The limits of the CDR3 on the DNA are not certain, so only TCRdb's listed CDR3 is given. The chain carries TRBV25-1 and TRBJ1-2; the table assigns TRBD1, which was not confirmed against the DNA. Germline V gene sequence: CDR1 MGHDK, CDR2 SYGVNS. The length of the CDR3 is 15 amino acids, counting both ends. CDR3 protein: CASSEWGQGTSSHTF.

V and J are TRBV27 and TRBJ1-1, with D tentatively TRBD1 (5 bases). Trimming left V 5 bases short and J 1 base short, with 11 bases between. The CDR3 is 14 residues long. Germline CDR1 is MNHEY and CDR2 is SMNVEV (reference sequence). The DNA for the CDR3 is TGTGCCAGCAGTAAGGGGAGCCAGAACACTGAAGCTTTCTTT. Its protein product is CASSKGSQNTEAFF.

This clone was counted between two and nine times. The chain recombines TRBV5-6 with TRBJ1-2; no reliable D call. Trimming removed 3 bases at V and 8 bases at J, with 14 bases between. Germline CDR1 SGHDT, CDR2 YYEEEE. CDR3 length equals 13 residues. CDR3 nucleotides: TGTGCCAGCAGCTCTCCTCCCATCAACGGCTACACCTTC. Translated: CASSSPPINGYTF.

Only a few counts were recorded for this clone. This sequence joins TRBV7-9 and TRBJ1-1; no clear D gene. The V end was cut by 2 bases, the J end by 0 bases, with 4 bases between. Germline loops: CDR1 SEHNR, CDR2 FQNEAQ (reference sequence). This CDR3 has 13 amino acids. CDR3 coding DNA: TGTGCCAGCAGCTTATTGGTGAACACTGAAGCTTTCTTT. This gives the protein CASSLLVNTEAFF.

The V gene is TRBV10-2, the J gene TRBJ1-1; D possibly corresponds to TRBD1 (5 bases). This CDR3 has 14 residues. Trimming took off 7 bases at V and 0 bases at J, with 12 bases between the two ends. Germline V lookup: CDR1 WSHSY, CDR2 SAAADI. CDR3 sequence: CASTLDRLNTEAFF. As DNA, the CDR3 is TGCGCCAGCACTCTTGACAGACTGAACACTGAAGCTTTCTTT.

CDR3 nucleotides: TGTGCCAGCAGCCCCACAGGGGGCCGCTCACCCCTCCACTTT. Translation: CASSPTGGRSPLHF. This rearrangement joins TRBV14 to TRBJ1-6; TRBD1 aligns across 9 bases. There are 14 residues in the CDR3. V was pared by 4 bases and J by 10 bases, with 5 bases of the junction left unmatched. Germline CDR1 SGHDN, CDR2 FVKESK.

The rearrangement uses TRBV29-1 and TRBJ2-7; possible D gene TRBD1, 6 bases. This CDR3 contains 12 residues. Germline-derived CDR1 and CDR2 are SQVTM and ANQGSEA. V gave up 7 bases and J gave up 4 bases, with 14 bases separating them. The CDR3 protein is CSAEDSPYEQYF. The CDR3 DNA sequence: TGCAGCGCTGAGGACAGTCCTTACGAGCAGTACTTC.

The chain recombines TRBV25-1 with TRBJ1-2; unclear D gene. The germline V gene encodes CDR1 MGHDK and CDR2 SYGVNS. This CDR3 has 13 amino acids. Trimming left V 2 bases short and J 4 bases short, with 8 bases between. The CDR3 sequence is CASSEEGRYGYTF. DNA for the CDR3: TGTGCCAGCAGTGAAGAAGGGCGCTATGGCTACACCTTC.

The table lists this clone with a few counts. The CDR3 loop reads CASSLGSRDGYTF. CDR3 in DNA: TGCGCCAGCAGCTTGGGTTCCAGGGATGGCTACACCTTC. The rearrangement links TRBV5-1 to TRBJ1-2, with a weak D call TRBD1 (5 bases). Per the germline V gene, CDR1 is SGHRS and CDR2 is YFSETQ. With 0 bases removed from V and 6 bases from J, the gap between germline ends came to 9 bases. The CDR3 runs to 13 residues. Variable domain in full (rest from reference TRBV5-1 and TRBJ1-2): KAGVTQTPRYLIKTRGQQVTLSCSPISGHRSVSWYQQTPGQGLQFLFEYFSETQRNKGNFPGRFSGRQFSNSRSEMNVSTLELGDSALYLCASSLGSRDGYTFGSGTRLTVV.

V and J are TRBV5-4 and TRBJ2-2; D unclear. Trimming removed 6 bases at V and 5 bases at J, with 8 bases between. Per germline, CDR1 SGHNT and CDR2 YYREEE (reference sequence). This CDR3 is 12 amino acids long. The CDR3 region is CASTPSTGELFF. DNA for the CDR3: TGTGCCAGCACCCCTTCGACCGGGGAGCTGTTTTTT.

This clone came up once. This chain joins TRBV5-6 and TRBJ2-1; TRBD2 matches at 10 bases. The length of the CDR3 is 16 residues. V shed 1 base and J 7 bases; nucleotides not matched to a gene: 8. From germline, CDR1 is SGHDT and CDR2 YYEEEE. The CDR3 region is CASSLLAGVGENEQFF. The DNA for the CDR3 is TGTGCCAGCAGCTTGCTAGCGGGGGTTGGGGAGAATGAGCAGTTCTTC. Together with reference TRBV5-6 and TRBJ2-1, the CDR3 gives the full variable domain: DAGVTQSPTHLIKTRGQQVTLRCSPKSGHDTVSWYQQALGQGPQFIFQYYEEEERQRGNFPDRFSGHQFPNYSSELNVNALLLGDSALYLCASSLLAGVGENEQFFGPGTRLTVL.

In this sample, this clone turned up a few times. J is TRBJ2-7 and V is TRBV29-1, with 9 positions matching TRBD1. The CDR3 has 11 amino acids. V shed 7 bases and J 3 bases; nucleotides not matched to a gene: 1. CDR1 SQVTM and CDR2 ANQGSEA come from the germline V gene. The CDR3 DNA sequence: TGCAGCGCGACAGGGGGCTACGAGCAGTACTTC. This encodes CSATGGYEQYF.

The CDR3 is CSVDNGDPYGYTF. As DNA, the CDR3 is TGCAGCGTTGACAACGGGGATCCCTATGGCTACACCTTC. The chain couples TRBV29-1 to TRBJ1-2; D not certain. The V end lost 3 bases, the J end lost 4 bases, and 12 bases lay between the germline ends. Germline CDR1 SQVTM, CDR2 ANQGSEA. The CDR3 consists of 13 residues. Full variable domain (outside the CDR3, taken from reference TRBV29-1 and TRBJ1-2): SAVISQKPSRDICQRGTSLTIQCQVDSQVTMMFWYRQQPGQSLTLIATANQGSEATYESGFVIDKFPISRPNLTFSTLTVSNMSPEDSSIYLCSVDNGDPYGYTFGSGTRLTVV.

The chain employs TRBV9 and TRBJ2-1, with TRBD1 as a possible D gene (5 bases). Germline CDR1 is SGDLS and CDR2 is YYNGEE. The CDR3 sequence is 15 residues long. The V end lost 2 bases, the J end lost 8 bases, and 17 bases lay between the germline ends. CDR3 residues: CASSVGQSEAHEQFF. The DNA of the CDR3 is TGTGCCAGCAGCGTTGGACAATCCGAGGCCCATGAGCAGTTCTTC.

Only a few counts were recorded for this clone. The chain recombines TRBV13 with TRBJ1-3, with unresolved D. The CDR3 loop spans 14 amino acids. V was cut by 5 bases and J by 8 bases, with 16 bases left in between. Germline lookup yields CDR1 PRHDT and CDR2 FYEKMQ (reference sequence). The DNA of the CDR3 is TGTGCCAGCAGCCCGACGGACCGTTCCGACACCATATATTTT. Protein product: CASSPTDRSDTIYF.

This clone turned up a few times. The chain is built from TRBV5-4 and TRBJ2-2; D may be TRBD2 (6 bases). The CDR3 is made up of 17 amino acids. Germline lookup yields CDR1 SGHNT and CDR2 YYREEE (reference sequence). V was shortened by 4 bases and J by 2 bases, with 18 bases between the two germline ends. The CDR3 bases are TGTGCCAGCAGCGATGGCCTCCCGGGAGCAAACACCGGGGAGCTGTTTTTT. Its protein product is CASSDGLPGANTGELFF.

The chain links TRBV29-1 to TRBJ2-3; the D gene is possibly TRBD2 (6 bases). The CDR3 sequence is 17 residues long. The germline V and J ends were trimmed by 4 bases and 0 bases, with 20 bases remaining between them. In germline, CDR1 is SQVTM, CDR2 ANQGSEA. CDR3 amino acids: CSVAVRGGTPSTDTQYF. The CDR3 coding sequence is TGCAGCGTTGCAGTACGCGGCGGGACTCCTAGCACAGATACGCAGTATTTT.

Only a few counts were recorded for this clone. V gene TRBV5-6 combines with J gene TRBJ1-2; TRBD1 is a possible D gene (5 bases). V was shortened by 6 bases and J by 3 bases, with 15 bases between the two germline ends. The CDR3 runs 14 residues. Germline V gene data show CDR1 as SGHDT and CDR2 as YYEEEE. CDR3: CASTERGVDYGYTF. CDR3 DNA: TGTGCCAGCACCGAGAGGGGAGTTGACTATGGCTACACCTTC.